The source of this T cell receptor (beta chain) is a study of response to subunit inactivated influenza vaccine. This clonotype was seen a handful of times. TCRdb reprocessed the RT-PCR reads via MiXCR and lists one record per CDR3 protein. Here the sample spans 180,000 or so distinct CDR3 sequences, approximately 12% being singletons. These data also formed part of another study, on T cells expressing NK-cell markers. As reported in that work: 5'RACE template switching with UMIs generated TCR beta cDNA. Sequencing covered eight donors, seven HCMV-seropositive and one seronegative. Each of roughly six donors carried dominant NKG2C+ clonotypes accounting for roughly 1.0-7.0% of CD8+ T cells. There were a handful of donors in whom these clonotypes also led the CD3+CD56-NKG2C+ fraction. HCMV specificity of the expanded NKG2C+ T cell clones was not established.

The TCR sequence derives from a man between 50 and 59 years old who received an inactivated influenza vaccine. This material consisted of CD8+ T cells sorted from PBMCs, taken approximately 13 days after vaccination.

DNA for the CDR3: TGTGCCAGCAGCTTTGACAGTACGAACACCGGGGAGCTGTTTTTT. Residues: CASSFDSTNTGELFF. The V and J genes are TRBV7-9 and TRBJ2-2, with D possibly matching TRBD1 (5 bases). Germline CDR1 is SEHNR and CDR2 is FQNEAQ (reference sequence). CDR3 length: 15 amino acids. The ends were cut back, 3 bases at V and 0 bases at J, with 8 bases in the middle.